Listed below are T cell receptor beta chains from one sample, sequenced in a study of control samples from healthy donors and cancer patients. Generated by immunoSEQ multiplex PCR, the TCRdb table keeps only in-frame clones and is missing some. The sample has about 120,000 clones, around nine tenths seen once; the top ten hold about an eighth. What was sequenced was blood. All receptors derive from a man under 40 in good health. The CDR3 runs from the conserved cysteine through the conserved F or W. The D gene is left open where the match is weak. Only some rows state a clone size, as once, few, many or a class for expanded clones.

d_call j_call clone_size v_call cdr3_aa cdr3_nt
NA TRBJ1-1 NA TRBV5-1 CASRGDVGAEAFF TGCGCCAGCCGAGGAGATGTAGGGGCTGAAGCTTTCTTT
NA TRBJ2-3 NA TRBV9 CASSTGIEPTDTQYF TGTGCCAGCAGCACAGGGATCGAGCCAACAGATACGCAGTATTTT
TRBD1 TRBJ1-5 NA TRBV5-6 CASSLGTGAFNQPQHF TGTGCCAGCAGCTTGGGGACAGGGGCCTTCAATCAGCCCCAGCATTTT
NA TRBJ1-3 NA TRBV19 CASSRADSSGNTIYF TGTGCCAGTAGTAGAGCGGACAGCTCTGGAAACACCATATATTTT
NA TRBJ1-1 NA TRBV15 CATSRNRENTEAFF TGTGCCACCAGCAGGAACAGGGAAAACACTGAAGCTTTCTTT
NA TRBJ1-1 once TRBV5-1 CASSLGEAGITEAFF TGCGCCAGCAGCTTGGGTGAGGCAGGGATCACTGAAGCTTTCTTT
NA TRBJ1-4 few TRBV28 CASSPRGAGNEKLFF TGTGCCAGCAGTCCTAGGGGGGCAGGGAATGAAAAACTGTTTTTT
TRBD1 TRBJ1-2 once TRBV19 CASSTRDRVGGYTF TGTGCCAGTAGTACCCGGGACAGGGTCGGTGGCTACACCTTC
NA TRBJ1-1 NA TRBV12-3/TRBV12-4 CASSRTDEAFF TGTGCCAGCAGTCGGACAGATGAAGCTTTCTTT
NA TRBJ1-1 NA TRBV15 CATSRDGKRSPEAFF TGTGCCACCAGCAGAGACGGGAAGAGGTCCCCTGAAGCTTTCTTT
NA TRBJ1-4 NA TRBV2 CAGKTDVNEKLFF TGTGCCGGGAAGACGGACGTCAATGAAAAACTGTTTTTT
TRBD2 TRBJ2-3 NA TRBV7-9 CASSLRTSGTDTQYF TGTGCCAGCAGCTTAAGGACTAGCGGCACAGATACGCAGTATTTT
NA TRBJ2-3 once TRBV5-6 CASRGRGGQADTQYF TGTGCCAGCAGGGGAAGGGGGGGCCAAGCAGATACGCAGTATTTT
NA TRBJ2-1 NA TRBV23-1 CASSPTGGVDNEQFF TGCGCCAGCAGCCCCACTGGGGGTGTGGACAATGAGCAGTTCTTC
NA TRBJ2-1 NA TRBV3-1/TRBV3-2 CASSPDSYNEQFF TGTGCCAGCAGCCCCGACAGCTACAATGAGCAGTTCTTC
NA TRBJ1-2 NA TRBV7-2 CASSLYRDGGYTF TGTGCCAGCAGCTTATACAGGGACGGGGGCTACACCTTC
TRBD1 TRBJ1-2 NA TRBV18 CASSPRQGEYGYTF TGTGCCAGCTCACCTAGACAGGGCGAGTATGGCTACACCTTC
NA TRBJ2-5 NA TRBV10-3 CAISRQGGETQYF TGTGCCATCAGCAGACAGGGAGGGGAGACCCAGTACTTC